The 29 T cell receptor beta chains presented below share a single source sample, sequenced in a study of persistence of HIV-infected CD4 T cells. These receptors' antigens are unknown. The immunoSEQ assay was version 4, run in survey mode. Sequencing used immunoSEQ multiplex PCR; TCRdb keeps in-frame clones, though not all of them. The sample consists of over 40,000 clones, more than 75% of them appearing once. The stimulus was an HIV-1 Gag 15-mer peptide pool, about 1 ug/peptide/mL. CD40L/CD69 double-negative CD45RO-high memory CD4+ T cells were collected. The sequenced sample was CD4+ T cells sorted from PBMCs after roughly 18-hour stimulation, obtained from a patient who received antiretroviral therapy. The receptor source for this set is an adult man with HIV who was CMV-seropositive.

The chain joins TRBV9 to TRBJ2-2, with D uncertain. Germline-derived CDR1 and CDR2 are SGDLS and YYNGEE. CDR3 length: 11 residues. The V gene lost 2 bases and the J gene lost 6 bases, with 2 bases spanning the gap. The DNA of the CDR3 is TGTGCCAGCAGCGTGGCCGGGGAGCTGTTTTTT. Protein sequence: CASSVAGELFF.

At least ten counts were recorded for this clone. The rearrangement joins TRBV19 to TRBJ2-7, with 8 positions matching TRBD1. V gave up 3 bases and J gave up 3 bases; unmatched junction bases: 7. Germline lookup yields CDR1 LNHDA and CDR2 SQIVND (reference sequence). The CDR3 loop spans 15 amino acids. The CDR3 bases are TGTGCCAGTAGTATTCAGGCAGGGGGCTACTACGAGCAGTACTTC. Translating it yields CASSIQAGGYYEQYF.

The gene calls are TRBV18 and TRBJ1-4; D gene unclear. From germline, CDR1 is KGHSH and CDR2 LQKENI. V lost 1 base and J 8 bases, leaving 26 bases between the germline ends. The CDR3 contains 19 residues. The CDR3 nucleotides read TGTGCCAGCTCACCACTACGAGGACCCGAACCCTCCGTTGGGGAAAAACTGTTTTTT. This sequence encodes CASSPLRGPEPSVGEKLFF.

CDR3 bases: TGTGCCAGCTCACTGGGGGACAGTATCCTTAACTATGGCTACACCTTC. This sequence encodes CASSLGDSILNYGYTF. The rearrangement uses TRBV18 and TRBJ1-2, with TRBD1 matching 7 bases. Germline CDR1 is KGHSH and CDR2 is LQKENI. CDR3 size: 16 residues. V lost 4 bases and J lost 1; bases outside the gene matches: 9.

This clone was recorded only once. The CDR3 protein is CACKGRRETQYF. The CDR3 nucleotides read TGTGCCTGTAAGGGCAGGCGGGAGACCCAGTACTTC. The chain couples TRBV30 to TRBJ2-5; no firm D call. The CDR3 extends over 12 amino acids. V was cut by 6 bases and J by 5 bases, with 13 bases left in between. In germline, CDR1 is GTSNPN, CDR2 SVGIG (reference sequence). Variable domain in full (rest from reference TRBV30 and TRBJ2-5): SQTIHQWPATLVQPVGSPLSLECTVEGTSNPNLYWYRQAAGRGLQLLFYSVGIGQISSEVPQNLSASRPQDRQFILSSKKLLLSDSGFYLCACKGRRETQYFGPGTRLLVL.

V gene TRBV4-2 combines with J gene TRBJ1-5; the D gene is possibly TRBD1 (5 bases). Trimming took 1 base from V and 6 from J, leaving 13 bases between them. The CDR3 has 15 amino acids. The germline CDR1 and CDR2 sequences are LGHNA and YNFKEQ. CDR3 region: CASSQAFVRAQPQHF. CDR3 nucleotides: TGTGCCAGCAGCCAAGCCTTCGTCAGGGCTCAGCCCCAGCATTTT.

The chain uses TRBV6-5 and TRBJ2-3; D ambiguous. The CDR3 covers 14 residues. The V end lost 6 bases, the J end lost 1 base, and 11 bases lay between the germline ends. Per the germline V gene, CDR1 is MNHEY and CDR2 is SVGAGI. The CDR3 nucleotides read TGTGCCAGCAGCCCGGTTAGGGGCACAGATACGCAGTATTTT. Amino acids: CASSPVRGTDTQYF.

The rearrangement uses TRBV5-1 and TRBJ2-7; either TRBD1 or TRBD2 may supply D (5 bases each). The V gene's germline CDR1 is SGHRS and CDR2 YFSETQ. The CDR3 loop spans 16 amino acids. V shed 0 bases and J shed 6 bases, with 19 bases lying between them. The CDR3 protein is CASSLVMGELRGEQYF. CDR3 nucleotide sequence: TGCGCCAGCAGCTTGGTTATGGGGGAGCTACGGGGCGAGCAGTACTTC. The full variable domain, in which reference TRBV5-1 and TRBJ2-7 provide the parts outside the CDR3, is KAGVTQTPRYLIKTRGQQVTLSCSPISGHRSVSWYQQTPGQGLQFLFEYFSETQRNKGNFPGRFSGRQFSNSRSEMNVSTLELGDSALYLCASSLVMGELRGEQYFGPGTRLTVT.

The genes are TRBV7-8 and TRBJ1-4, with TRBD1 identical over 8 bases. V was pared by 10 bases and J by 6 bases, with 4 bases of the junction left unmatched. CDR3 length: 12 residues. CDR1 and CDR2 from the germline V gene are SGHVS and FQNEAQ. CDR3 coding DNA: TGTGCCACAGGGGGCGCGGATGAAAAACTGTTTTTT. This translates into CATGGADEKLFF. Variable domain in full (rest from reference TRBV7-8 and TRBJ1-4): GAGVSQSPRYKVAKRGQDVALRCDPISGHVSLFWYQQALGQGPEFLTYFQNEAQLDKSGLPSDRFFAERPEGSVSTLKIQRTQQEDSAVYLCATGGADEKLFFGSGTQLSVL.

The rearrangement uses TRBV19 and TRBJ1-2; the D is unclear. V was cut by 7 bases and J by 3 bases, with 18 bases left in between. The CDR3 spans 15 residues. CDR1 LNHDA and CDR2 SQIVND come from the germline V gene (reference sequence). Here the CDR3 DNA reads TGTGCCAGTACCACTGACGGCTCAATCTACTATGGCTACACCTTC. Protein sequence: CASTTDGSIYYGYTF. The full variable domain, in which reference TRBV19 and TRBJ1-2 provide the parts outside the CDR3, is DGGITQSPKYLFRKEGQNVTLSCEQNLNHDAMYWYRQDPGQGLRLIYYSQIVNDFQKGDIAEGYSVSREKKESFPLTVTSAQKNPTAFYLCASTTDGSIYYGYTFGSGTRLTVV.

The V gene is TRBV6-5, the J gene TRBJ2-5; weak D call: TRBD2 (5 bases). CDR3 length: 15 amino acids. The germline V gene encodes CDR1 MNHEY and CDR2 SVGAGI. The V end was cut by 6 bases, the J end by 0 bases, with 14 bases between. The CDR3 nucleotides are TGTGCCAGCAGCCGTGGACTGCTAAACCAAGAGACCCAGTACTTC. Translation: CASSRGLLNQETQYF.

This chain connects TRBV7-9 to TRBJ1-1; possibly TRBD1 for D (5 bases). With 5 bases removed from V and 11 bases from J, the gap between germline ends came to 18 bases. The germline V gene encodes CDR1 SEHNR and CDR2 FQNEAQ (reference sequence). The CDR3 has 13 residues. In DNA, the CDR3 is TGTGCCAGCAGCCGAACCTCGGGGGAGTGGGCTTTCTTT. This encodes CASSRTSGEWAFF.

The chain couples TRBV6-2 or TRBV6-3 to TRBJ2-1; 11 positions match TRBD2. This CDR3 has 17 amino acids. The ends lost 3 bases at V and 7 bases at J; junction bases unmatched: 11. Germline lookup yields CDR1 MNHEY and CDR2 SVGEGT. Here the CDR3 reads CASSYHLLAGVTNEQFF. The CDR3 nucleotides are TGTGCCAGCAGTTATCATCTACTAGCGGGAGTTACGAATGAGCAGTTCTTC.

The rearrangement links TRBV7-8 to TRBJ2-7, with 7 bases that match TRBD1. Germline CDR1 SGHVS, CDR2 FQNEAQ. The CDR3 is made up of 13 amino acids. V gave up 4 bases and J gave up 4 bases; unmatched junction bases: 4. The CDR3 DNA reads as TGTGCCAGCAGCTCGTTACAGGGGTACGAGCAGTACTTC. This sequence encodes CASSSLQGYEQYF.

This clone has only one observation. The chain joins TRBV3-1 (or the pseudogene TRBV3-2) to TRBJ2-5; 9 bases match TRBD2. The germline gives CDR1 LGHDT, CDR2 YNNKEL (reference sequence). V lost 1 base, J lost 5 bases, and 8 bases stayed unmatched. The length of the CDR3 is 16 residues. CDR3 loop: CASSQGKGGLAETQYF. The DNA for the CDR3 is TGTGCCAGCAGCCAAGGAAAAGGGGGACTAGCTGAGACCCAGTACTTC.

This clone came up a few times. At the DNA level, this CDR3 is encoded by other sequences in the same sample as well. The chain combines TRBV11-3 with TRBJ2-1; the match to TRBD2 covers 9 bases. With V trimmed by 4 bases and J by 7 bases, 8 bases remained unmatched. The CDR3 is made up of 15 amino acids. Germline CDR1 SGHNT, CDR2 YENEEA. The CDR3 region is CASSSLSGRRNEQFF. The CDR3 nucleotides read TGTGCCAGCAGCTCCCTTAGCGGGAGACGGAATGAGCAGTTCTTC.

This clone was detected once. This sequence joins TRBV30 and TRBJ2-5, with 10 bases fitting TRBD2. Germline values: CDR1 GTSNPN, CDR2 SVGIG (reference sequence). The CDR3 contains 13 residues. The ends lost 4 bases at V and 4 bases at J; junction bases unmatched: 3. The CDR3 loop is CAWNRLAGETQYF. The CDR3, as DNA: TGTGCCTGGAATAGACTAGCGGGAGAGACCCAGTACTTC.

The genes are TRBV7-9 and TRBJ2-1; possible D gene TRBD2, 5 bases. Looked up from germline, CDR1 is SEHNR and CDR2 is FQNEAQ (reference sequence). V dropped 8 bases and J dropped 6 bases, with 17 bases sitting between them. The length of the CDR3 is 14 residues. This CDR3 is CASGLRDTGNEQFF. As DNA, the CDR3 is TGTGCCAGCGGGTTGAGGGATACTGGCAATGAGCAGTTCTTC. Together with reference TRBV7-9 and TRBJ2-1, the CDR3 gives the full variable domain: DTGVSQNPRHKITKRGQNVTFRCDPISEHNRLYWYRQTLGQGPEFLTYFQNEAQLEKSRLLSDRFSAERPKGSFSTLEIQRTEQGDSAMYLCASGLRDTGNEQFFGPGTRLTVL.

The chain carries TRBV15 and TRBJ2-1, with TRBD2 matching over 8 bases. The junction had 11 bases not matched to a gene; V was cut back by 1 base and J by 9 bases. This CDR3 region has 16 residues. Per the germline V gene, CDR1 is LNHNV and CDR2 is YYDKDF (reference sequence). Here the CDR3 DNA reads TGTGCCACCAGCAGAGGGAATCAAGCGGGAGAAATTGAGCAGTTCTTC. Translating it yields CATSRGNQAGEIEQFF.

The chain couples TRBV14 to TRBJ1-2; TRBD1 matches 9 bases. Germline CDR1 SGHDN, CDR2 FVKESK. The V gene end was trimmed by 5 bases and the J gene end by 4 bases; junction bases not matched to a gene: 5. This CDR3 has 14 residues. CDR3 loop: CASSYSDRGYGYTF. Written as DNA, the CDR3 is TGTGCCAGCAGCTATTCGGACAGGGGCTATGGCTACACCTTC.

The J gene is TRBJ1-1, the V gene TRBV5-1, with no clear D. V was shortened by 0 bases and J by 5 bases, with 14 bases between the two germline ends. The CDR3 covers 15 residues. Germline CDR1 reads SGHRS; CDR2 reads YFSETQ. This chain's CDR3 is CASSLVLGRETEAFF. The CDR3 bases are TGCGCCAGCAGCTTGGTACTGGGTAGGGAGACTGAAGCTTTCTTT.

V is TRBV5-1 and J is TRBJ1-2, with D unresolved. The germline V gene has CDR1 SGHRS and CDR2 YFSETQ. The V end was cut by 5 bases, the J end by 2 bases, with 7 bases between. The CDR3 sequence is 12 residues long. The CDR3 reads CASRDGNYGYTF. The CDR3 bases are TGCGCCAGCAGAGACGGCAACTATGGCTACACCTTC.

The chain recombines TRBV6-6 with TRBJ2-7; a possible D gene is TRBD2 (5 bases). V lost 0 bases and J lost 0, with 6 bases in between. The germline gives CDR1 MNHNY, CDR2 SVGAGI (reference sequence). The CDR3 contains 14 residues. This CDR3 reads CASSYSGSSYEQYF. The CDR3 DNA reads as TGTGCCAGCAGTTACTCAGGGAGCTCCTACGAGCAGTACTTC.

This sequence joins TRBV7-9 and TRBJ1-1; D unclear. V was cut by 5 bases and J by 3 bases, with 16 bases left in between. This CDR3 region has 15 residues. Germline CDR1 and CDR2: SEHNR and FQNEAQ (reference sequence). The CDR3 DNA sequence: TGTGCCAGCAGCCTTACACTGTGGTCCCACACTGAAGCTTTCTTT. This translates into CASSLTLWSHTEAFF. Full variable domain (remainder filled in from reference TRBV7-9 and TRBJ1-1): DTGVSQNPRHKITKRGQNVTFRCDPISEHNRLYWYRQTLGQGPEFLTYFQNEAQLEKSRLLSDRFSAERPKGSFSTLEIQRTEQGDSAMYLCASSLTLWSHTEAFFGQGTRLTVV.

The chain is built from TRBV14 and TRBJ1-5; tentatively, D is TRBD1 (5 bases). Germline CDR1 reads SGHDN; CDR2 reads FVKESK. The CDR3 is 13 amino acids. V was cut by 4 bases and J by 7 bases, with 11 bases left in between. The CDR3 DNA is TGTGCCAGCAGCCTGGGGCCGGTGCAGCCCCAGCATTTT. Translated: CASSLGPVQPQHF.

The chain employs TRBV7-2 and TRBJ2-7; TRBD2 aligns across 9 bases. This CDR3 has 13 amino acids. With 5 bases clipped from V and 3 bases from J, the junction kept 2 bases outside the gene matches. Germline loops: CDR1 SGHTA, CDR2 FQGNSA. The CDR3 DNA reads TGTGCCAGCAGCCTTAGCGGGAGCTACGAGCAGTACTTC. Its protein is CASSLSGSYEQYF.

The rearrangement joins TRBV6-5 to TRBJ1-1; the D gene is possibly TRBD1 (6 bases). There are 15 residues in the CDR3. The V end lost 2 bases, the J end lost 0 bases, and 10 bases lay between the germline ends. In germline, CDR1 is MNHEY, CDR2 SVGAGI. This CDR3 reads CASSYTDRLNTEAFF. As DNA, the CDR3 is TGTGCCAGCAGTTACACGGACAGATTGAACACTGAAGCTTTCTTT.

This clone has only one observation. In DNA, the CDR3 is TGTGCCAGCAGTGAATTTGAGGGCTATAATTCACCCCTCCACTTT. Amino acids: CASSEFEGYNSPLHF. The chain couples TRBV25-1 to TRBJ1-6; D unclear. The CDR3 is 15 residues long. Germline V gives CDR1 MGHDK, CDR2 SYGVNS. The V gene lost 1 base and the J gene lost 3 bases, with 7 bases spanning the gap.

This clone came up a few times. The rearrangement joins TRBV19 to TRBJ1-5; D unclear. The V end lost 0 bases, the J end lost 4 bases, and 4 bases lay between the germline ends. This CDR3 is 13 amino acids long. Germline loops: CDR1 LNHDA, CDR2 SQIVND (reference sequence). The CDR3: CASSIDGNQPQHF. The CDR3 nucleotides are TGTGCCAGTAGTATAGATGGTAATCAGCCCCAGCATTTT.